This T cell receptor (beta chain) is from a study of vaccination and CD4 T cells after COVID-19. Across the whole study: Post-COVID draws followed diagnosis by a median 101 days (range 35 to 161).

Notes on this clonotype: What it binds is not known.

The Oncomine TCR Beta short-read assay was applied to DNA of cultured CD4+ T cells. MiXCR, applied by TCRdb to the PCR reads, yields one record per CDR3 protein. The sample carries about 21,000 distinct CDR3 sequences, about 52% recorded once. The treatment is: roughly 11-day PBMC culture with coronavirus spike peptide pools or control peptides (ViraFEST assay). Peptide-pool expansion of antigen-specific T cells preceded TCR sequencing in ViraFEST. With V trimmed by 4 bases and J by 6 bases, 6 bases remained unmatched. The CDR3 covers 14 residues. CDR1 and CDR2 (germline): SGHNT, YENEEA. V gene TRBV11-3 combines with J gene TRBJ2-3, with 8 nucleotides matching TRBD1. Sequencing was carried out using CD4+ T cells from blood, cultured in vitro. This TCR derives from a human donor who had recovered from COVID-19. CDR3 region: CASSSAGGGDTQYF. The CDR3, as DNA: TGTGCCAGCAGCTCAGCAGGGGGCGGCGATACGCAGTATTTT.